A selection of T cell receptor beta chains follows, all from one sample in a study of regulatory T cells in long-lasting Graves disease. TCRdb ran MiXCR on the multiplex PCR reads and lists one entry per CDR3 protein. The table records about 440,000 distinct CDR3 sequences, 15% to 20% of them present only once. Another study also made use of these data, one on T cells in Graves' hyperthyroidism and ophthalmopathy.

The source was peripheral blood mononuclear cells (PBMCs), collected at new diagnosis, from a patient treated with antithyroid drugs. These TCRs come from a woman in her late teens or twenties with Graves disease. Each CDR3 is given with its conserved first and last residue. A D gene is named only where the DNA matches it firmly. The size field is filled for only some rows; it gives once, few, many or a size class.

>TRBD1|few|TRBJ2-7|TRBV2
TGTGCCACTCACCGGGACAGTTACGAGCAGTACTTC
CATHRDSYEQYF
>TRBD1|-|TRBJ2-7|TRBV5-1
TGCGCCAGCAGGGCGGGACAGGGCTACGAGCAGTACTTC
CASRAGQGYEQYF
>TRBD1|many|TRBJ1-5|TRBV3-1
TGTGCCAGCAGCCAAGGGACAGGGAATCAGCCCCAGCATTTT
CASSQGTGNQPQHF
>TRBD2|few|TRBJ2-7|TRBV4-3
TGCGCCAGCAGCCAGGCCCCCGGGACTAACTTACCCTACGAGCAGTACTTC
CASSQAPGTNLPYEQYF
>-|few|TRBJ2-5|TRBV24-1
TGTGCCACCAGTGATTTAGGACGAGAGACCCAGTACTTC
CATSDLGRETQYF
>TRBD2|many|TRBJ2-7|TRBV11-3
TGTGCCAGCAGCTTAGGGACTAGCGGAAAGCGGGAGCAGTACTTC
CASSLGTSGKREQYF
>-|many|TRBJ2-3|TRBV24-1
TGTGCCACCAGTGATGAAAGCCCACCTAGCACAGATACGCAGTATTTT
CATSDESPPSTDTQYF
>-|many|TRBJ2-5|TRBV20-1
TGCAGTGCTGAAAGGGGGCAAGAGACCCAGTACTTC
CSAERGQETQYF
>-|many|TRBJ1-1|TRBV12-3/TRBV12-4
TGTGCCAGCAGTTTCACGGAGTCAATTGAAGCTTTCTTT
CASSFTESIEAFF
>-|many|TRBJ1-1|TRBV7-9
TGTGCCAGCAGCTTTCATGACACTGAAGCTTTCTTT
CASSFHDTEAFF
>TRBD2|many|TRBJ2-1|TRBV16
TGTGCCAGCAGCCAATCCGGACTAGCGGGAGGGCAGAATGAGCAGTTCTTC
CASSQSGLAGGQNEQFF
>-|many|TRBJ1-6|TRBV30
TGTGCCATCTCAGGGGAATATAATTCACCCCTCCACTTT
CAISGEYNSPLHF
>TRBD1|few|TRBJ1-2|TRBV3-1
TGTGCCAGCAGCCAAGATCGTACAGGGGCGTTGGGCTACACCTTC
CASSQDRTGALGYTF
>-|many|TRBJ2-7|TRBV6-1
TGTGCCAGCCGTAGCGGTGAGGGTGTGTACGAGCAGTACTTC
CASRSGEGVYEQYF
>TRBD1|many|TRBJ2-7|TRBV28
TGTGCCAGCAGTTTGGGACAGGGTGGCGAGCAGTACTTC
CASSLGQGGEQYF
>TRBD1|-|TRBJ2-1|TRBV2
TGTGCCAGCACCTCGGGACAGGGCGGAAACATTCAGTTCTTC
CASTSGQGGNIQFF
>TRBD2|-|TRBJ2-1|TRBV19
TGTGCCAGTAGTGGAACTAGCGGGGTTTACAATGAGCAGTTCTTC
CASSGTSGVYNEQFF